This TCR beta chain originates from a study of CD8 T cells in Susac syndrome. RNA in amounts of roughly 0.5 to 1 ug was reverse transcribed with random hexamers. From the immunoSEQ multiplex PCR reads, TCRdb called clonotypes with MiXCR, one entry per CDR3 protein. The sample records around 170,000 distinct CDR3 sequences, approximately 96% being singletons. The receptor's source is a human donor with Susac syndrome. Sample: CD4+ T cells from PBMCs.

This chain's CDR3 is CASSGGPLGISYNEQFF. The CDR3 region has the DNA TGTGCCAGCAGTGGAGGACCCTTAGGGATCTCCTACAATGAGCAGTTCTTC. This chain links TRBV27 with TRBJ2-1, with TRBD2 as a possible D gene (5 bases). The CDR3 consists of 17 residues. V lost 5 bases to trimming and J lost 0 bases, with 17 bases between them. The germline V gene encodes CDR1 MNHEY and CDR2 SMNVEV (reference sequence).